This is a list of T cell receptor beta chains from one sample in a study of spatial heterogeneity in lung cancer. TCRdb analysed the 5' RACE reads with MiXCR anew, one entry per CDR3 protein. The sample yields around 15,000 distinct CDR3 sequences, under 8% seen once. The sequenced sample was lung tumor tissue, obtained at surgery. These receptors came from a male donor with early-stage non-small cell lung cancer. CDR3s include the opening cysteine and the closing phenylalanine or tryptophan. The D gene is left open where the match is weak. Clone sizes are given selectively: once, few, many, or a class where the clone is expanded.

J gene: TRBJ2-7
V gene: TRBV20-1
D gene: -
clone size: many
CDR3 DNA: TGCAGTGCTAGAAGTAGTGGGGCAGCCTCCTACGAGCAGTACTTC
CDR3 protein: CSARSSGAASYEQYF

J gene: TRBJ1-4
V gene: TRBV6-2/TRBV6-3
D gene: -
clone size: few
CDR3 DNA: TGTGCCAGCAGCCCAAATAACGAGAAACTGTTTTTT
CDR3 protein: CASSPNNEKLFF

J gene: TRBJ1-5
V gene: TRBV7-2
D gene: -
clone size: many
CDR3 DNA: TGTGCCAGCAGCTTTCAGGGTGGACAGCCCCAGCATTTT
CDR3 protein: CASSFQGGQPQHF

J gene: TRBJ2-3
V gene: TRBV2
D gene: -
clone size: many
CDR3 DNA: TGTGCCAGCAGTGAGGAAGGCACAGATACGCAGTATTTT
CDR3 protein: CASSEEGTDTQYF

J gene: TRBJ1-1
V gene: TRBV27
D gene: -
clone size: many
CDR3 DNA: TGTGCCAGCAGTTTATCCCCCCTATGGAACACTGAAGCTTTCTTT
CDR3 protein: CASSLSPLWNTEAFF

J gene: TRBJ1-1
V gene: TRBV7-8
D gene: -
clone size: many
CDR3 DNA: TGTGCCAGCAGCTTAGCGAGGAACACTGAAGCTTTCTTT
CDR3 protein: CASSLARNTEAFF

J gene: TRBJ2-3
V gene: TRBV30
D gene: -
clone size: few
CDR3 DNA: TGTGCCTGGAGTGTACAAAGCGGGCCCACAGATACGCAGTATTTT
CDR3 protein: CAWSVQSGPTDTQYF

J gene: TRBJ1-1
V gene: TRBV4-1
D gene: -
clone size: -
CDR3 DNA: TGCGCCAGCAGCCAAGCCTGGGGGCAAGGCACTGAAGCTTTCTTT
CDR3 protein: CASSQAWGQGTEAFF

J gene: TRBJ1-2
V gene: TRBV9
D gene: TRBD1
clone size: many
CDR3 DNA: TGTGCCAGCAGCGTGGGACAGCTCTACACCTTC
CDR3 protein: CASSVGQLYTF

J gene: TRBJ2-5
V gene: TRBV2
D gene: TRBD2
clone size: many
CDR3 DNA: TGTGCCAGCAGTGCGACAGCGGGGGGGGTCCAAGAGACCCAGTACTTC
CDR3 protein: CASSATAGGVQETQYF

J gene: TRBJ1-6
V gene: TRBV7-6
D gene: TRBD1
clone size: many
CDR3 DNA: TGTGCCAGCAGTCCGGACAGGTCCTATAATTCACCCCTCCACTTT
CDR3 protein: CASSPDRSYNSPLHF

J gene: TRBJ1-2
V gene: TRBV18
D gene: -
clone size: -
CDR3 DNA: TGTGCCAGCTCACCACTCAGGGGCGCGGGCTACACCTTC
CDR3 protein: CASSPLRGAGYTF

J gene: TRBJ1-5
V gene: TRBV6-1
D gene: -
clone size: many
CDR3 DNA: TGTGCCAGCAGTGAAGAGGTGACAGGCAATCAGCCCCAGCATTTT
CDR3 protein: CASSEEVTGNQPQHF

J gene: TRBJ2-5
V gene: TRBV20-1
D gene: -
clone size: few
CDR3 DNA: TGCAGTACAGAAGGGGTCGGAGAGACCCAGTACTTC
CDR3 protein: CSTEGVGETQYF

J gene: TRBJ2-6
V gene: TRBV6-2/TRBV6-3
D gene: -
clone size: -
CDR3 DNA: TGTGCCAGCAGTTACAACACAGGGCCCTCCCCCGGGGCCAACGTCCTGACTTTC
CDR3 protein: CASSYNTGPSPGANVLTF

J gene: TRBJ2-4
V gene: TRBV4-1
D gene: TRBD1
clone size: few
CDR3 DNA: TGCGCCAGCAGCCAAGATACAGGGGGCATATTTTGGAACATTCAGTACTTC
CDR3 protein: CASSQDTGGIFWNIQYF

J gene: TRBJ1-2
V gene: TRBV30
D gene: -
clone size: many
CDR3 DNA: TGTGCCTGGTGGGGGGGAAGGGGCTACACCTTC
CDR3 protein: CAWWGGRGYTF

J gene: TRBJ1-2
V gene: TRBV6-5
D gene: -
clone size: -
CDR3 DNA: TGTGCCAGCAGTCCTACTTTAGGCTATGGCTACACCTTC
CDR3 protein: CASSPTLGYGYTF

J gene: TRBJ2-3
V gene: TRBV20-1
D gene: TRBD2
clone size: many
CDR3 DNA: TGCAGTGCTAGTTTTACCAGCGGGGGGGGGACAGATACGCAGTATTTT
CDR3 protein: CSASFTSGGGTDTQYF

J gene: TRBJ2-2
V gene: TRBV10-3
D gene: -
clone size: -
CDR3 DNA: TGTGCCATCTGGGGCGCAGGCACCGGGGAGCTGTTTTTT
CDR3 protein: CAIWGAGTGELFF

J gene: TRBJ1-1
V gene: TRBV7-2
D gene: -
clone size: few
CDR3 DNA: TGTGCCAGCAGCTTACTGGGAATGAACACTGAAGCTTTCTTT
CDR3 protein: CASSLLGMNTEAFF

J gene: TRBJ2-7
V gene: TRBV6-1
D gene: -
clone size: many
CDR3 DNA: TGTGCCAGCAGTGAAGGTCAGGGGGAGGCCTACGAGCAGTACTTC
CDR3 protein: CASSEGQGEAYEQYF

J gene: TRBJ1-4
V gene: TRBV20-1
D gene: -
clone size: many
CDR3 DNA: TGCAGTGCTAGAGTTGCGGGGCTCGGTGAAAAACTGTTTTTT
CDR3 protein: CSARVAGLGEKLFF

J gene: TRBJ1-5
V gene: TRBV4-1
D gene: -
clone size: many
CDR3 DNA: TGCGCCAGCAGCCAAGATGAACAGGGAAATCAGCCCCAGCATTTT
CDR3 protein: CASSQDEQGNQPQHF

J gene: TRBJ1-5
V gene: TRBV6-5
D gene: TRBD1
clone size: many
CDR3 DNA: TGTGCCAGCAGACCCCGCCGGGACAGCTGGGTCCAGCAGCATTTT
CDR3 protein: CASRPRRDSWVQQHF

J gene: TRBJ1-3
V gene: TRBV18
D gene: -
clone size: -
CDR3 DNA: TGTGCCAGCTCACCGCGAGGGATGAGCACCATATATTTT
CDR3 protein: CASSPRGMSTIYF

J gene: TRBJ2-4
V gene: TRBV2
D gene: TRBD2
clone size: -
CDR3 DNA: TGTGCCAGCATACGCCTAGCGGGGGGACTCAAAAACATTCAGTACTTC
CDR3 protein: CASIRLAGGLKNIQYF

J gene: TRBJ2-3
V gene: TRBV7-3
D gene: -
clone size: many
CDR3 DNA: TGTGCCAGCAGCCCGGACATCCGGAGCACAGATACGCAGTATTTT
CDR3 protein: CASSPDIRSTDTQYF

J gene: TRBJ1-4
V gene: TRBV27
D gene: -
clone size: few
CDR3 DNA: TGTGCCAGCAGTACAATTAGGGGCAGTAGCTATGCAACTAATGAAAAACTGTTTTTT
CDR3 protein: CASSTIRGSSYATNEKLFF

J gene: TRBJ1-5
V gene: TRBV18
D gene: -
clone size: -
CDR3 DNA: TGTGCCAGCTCATCCGGGACAAGAAACCAGCCCCAGCATTTT
CDR3 protein: CASSSGTRNQPQHF

J gene: TRBJ1-6
V gene: TRBV18
D gene: -
clone size: few
CDR3 DNA: TGTGCCAGCTCACCACAGGGCGAATCACCCCTCCACTTT
CDR3 protein: CASSPQGESPLHF

J gene: TRBJ1-6
V gene: TRBV20-1
D gene: -
clone size: medium-sized
CDR3 DNA: TGCAGTGCTAGAGGTTGGGGGGCGGATTCACCCCTCCACTTT
CDR3 protein: CSARGWGADSPLHF

J gene: TRBJ2-2
V gene: TRBV20-1
D gene: -
clone size: -
CDR3 DNA: TGCAGTGCTTATCCCCCGGGCTCCGAGAACACCGGGGAGCTGTTTTTT
CDR3 protein: CSAYPPGSENTGELFF

J gene: TRBJ1-1
V gene: TRBV20-1
D gene: TRBD1
clone size: many
CDR3 DNA: TGCAGTGCTAGGACAGGGCACACTGAAGCTTTCTTT
CDR3 protein: CSARTGHTEAFF

J gene: TRBJ2-5
V gene: TRBV3-1
D gene: -
clone size: many
CDR3 DNA: TGTGCCAGCTTAACAGGCCCTATGGGGACCCAGTACTTC
CDR3 protein: CASLTGPMGTQYF

J gene: TRBJ2-4
V gene: TRBV2
D gene: -
clone size: -
CDR3 DNA: TGTGCCAGCAGTGTGGATCGGGATACAAACATTCAGTACTTC
CDR3 protein: CASSVDRDTNIQYF

J gene: TRBJ1-1
V gene: TRBV6-6
D gene: -
clone size: -
CDR3 DNA: TGTGCCAGCAGACAGGGGAACACTGAAGCTTTCTTT
CDR3 protein: CASRQGNTEAFF

J gene: TRBJ2-5
V gene: TRBV28
D gene: -
clone size: few
CDR3 DNA: TGTGCCAGCAGTTTTAGCGACAGAGAGACCCAGTACTTC
CDR3 protein: CASSFSDRETQYF

J gene: TRBJ1-5
V gene: TRBV27
D gene: TRBD1
clone size: few
CDR3 DNA: TGTGCCAGCAGCCGGACAGGGAGGAATTGGCCCCAGCATTTT
CDR3 protein: CASSRTGRNWPQHF

J gene: TRBJ2-3
V gene: TRBV9
D gene: -
clone size: few
CDR3 DNA: TGTGCCAGCAGCGTAGGAGATACGCAGTATTTT
CDR3 protein: CASSVGDTQYF

J gene: TRBJ2-7
V gene: TRBV20-1
D gene: TRBD2
clone size: medium-sized
CDR3 DNA: TGCAGTGCTAGAGATTGGGTGAGCGGGGGATCCTACGAGCAGTACTTC
CDR3 protein: CSARDWVSGGSYEQYF